The entry that follows covers one TCR beta chain sequence. Antigen specificity is unknown. The sample comes from a study of T cell responses to AZD1222 COVID-19 vaccine. General observations from the study: The sample set comprised mostly white British donors with more females, and clonal diversity was possibly underestimated. Regions left unmutated in variants are reportedly the target of nearly half of spike-specific TCRs.

Some clones are missing from TCRdb's copy, which holds only in-frame ones; the method was immunoSEQ multiplex PCR. The top ten hold 8% of the sample, which has about 74,000 clones, approximately 90% seen once. The sequencing used peripheral blood, collected 28 days after the second AZD1222 dose. This TCR was sampled from an adult who received the AZD1222 COVID-19 vaccine.

Here the CDR3 DNA reads TGTGCCAGTAGTTCCCTACTGAACACTGAAGCTTTCTTT. This encodes CASSSLLNTEAFF. The chain uses TRBV19 and TRBJ1-1; D is ambiguous. CDR3 length: 13 amino acids. Germline CDR1 is LNHDA and CDR2 is SQIVND (reference sequence). Trimming shortened V by 5 bases and J by 0 bases, and 7 bases separated the two germline ends.